Following are 14 T cell receptor beta chains from one sample sequenced in a study of control samples from healthy donors and cancer patients. Some clones are missing from TCRdb's copy, which holds only in-frame ones; the method was immunoSEQ multiplex PCR. The sample has approximately 69,000 clones; roughly nine tenths are singletons. Sequencing was carried out using PBMCs. The receptors were gathered from a man aged 55 to 70 with colorectal cancer.

V and J are TRBV6-5 and TRBJ2-2; TRBD1 matches 9 bases. Germline V gene lookup returns CDR1 MNHEY and CDR2 SVGAGI. J was trimmed by 5 bases and V by 6 bases; bases with no gene match: 4. The CDR3 is 14 residues long. The DNA of the CDR3 is TGTGCCAGCAGCCTGGACAGGGGTACCGGGGAGCTGTTTTTT. It translates to CASSLDRGTGELFF.

The chain couples TRBV6-5 to TRBJ1-6; D gene unclear. Germline values: CDR1 MNHEY, CDR2 SVGAGI. With 0 bases removed from V and 0 bases from J, the gap between germline ends came to 6 bases. CDR3 length equals 16 residues. The CDR3 is CASSYSKSSYNSPLHF. CDR3 in DNA: TGTGCCAGCAGTTACTCAAAGAGCTCCTATAATTCACCCCTCCACTTT.

The rearrangement uses TRBV30 and TRBJ2-2; D may match TRBD1 or TRBD2 (6 bases each). Trimming pared 0 bases from V and 4 bases from J, leaving 15 bases between. Germline V lookup: CDR1 GTSNPN, CDR2 SVGIG (reference sequence). This CDR3 spans 16 amino acids. DNA for the CDR3: TGTGCCTGGAGTGTAAGGGGGGACCCTTTCACCGGGGAGCTGTTTTTT. Translated: CAWSVRGDPFTGELFF.

V usage is TRBV28 and J usage is TRBJ2-3, with TRBD2 matching over 7 bases. This CDR3 contains 16 residues. Per the germline V gene, CDR1 is MDHEN and CDR2 is SYDVKM. Trimming took 5 bases from V and 5 from J; bases not matched to a gene: 13. In DNA, the CDR3 is TGTGCCAGCAGTCCTCATGTGGGGGGGGTGCAAGATACGCAGTATTTT. It codes for CASSPHVGGVQDTQYF.

The chain employs TRBV3-1 (or the pseudogene TRBV3-2) and TRBJ2-7; a weak D match, TRBD1 (6 bases). Trimming took off 5 bases at V and 0 bases at J, with 11 bases between the two ends. The CDR3 runs to 14 residues. Per the germline V gene, CDR1 is LGHDT and CDR2 is YNNKEL (reference sequence). CDR3 sequence reads: CASSDRTASYEQYF. Written as DNA, the CDR3 is TGTGCCAGCAGCGATCGGACAGCCTCCTACGAGCAGTACTTC.

This clone was counted a single time. The chain couples TRBV12-3 or TRBV12-4 to TRBJ2-5; D may match TRBD1 or TRBD2 (5 bases each). This CDR3 has 13 residues. V shed 5 bases and J shed 5 bases, with 12 bases lying between them. CDR3 sequence (DNA): TGTGCCAGCAGTACTGGGACGGGGGAGACCCAGTACTTC. It yields the protein CASSTGTGETQYF.

The gene calls are TRBV11-3 and TRBJ1-1, with unresolved D. This CDR3 is built from 17 residues. V lost 0 bases, J lost 1 base, and 15 bases lay in between. Germline V gene data show CDR1 as SGHNT and CDR2 as YENEEA. Here the CDR3 reads CASSLDPVGRQNTEAFF. CDR3 DNA: TGTGCCAGCAGCTTAGACCCTGTAGGCCGTCAGAACACTGAAGCTTTCTTT.

Notes on this clone: Other DNA sequences in the same sample also yield this CDR3. The chain joins TRBV27 to TRBJ2-5; D not resolved. This CDR3 is built from 14 residues. Trimming removed 3 bases at V and 0 bases at J, with 8 bases between. Germline CDR1 is MNHEY and CDR2 is SMNVEV (reference sequence). Here the CDR3 reads CASSFGRYQETQYF. CDR3 in DNA: TGTGCCAGCAGTTTCGGAAGGTACCAAGAGACCCAGTACTTC.

CDR3 loop: CASSLGAQGYGYTF. DNA of the CDR3: TGTGCCAGCAGCTTGGGGGCGCAGGGCTATGGCTACACCTTC. The J gene is TRBJ1-2, the V gene TRBV5-4; D might be TRBD1 (5 bases). Germline CDR1 reads SGHNT; CDR2 reads YYREEE (reference sequence). CDR3 length: 14 amino acids. V lost 0 bases to trimming and J lost 4 bases, with 10 bases between them. Based on the CDR3 plus reference TRBV5-4 and TRBJ1-2, the full variable domain is ETGVTQSPTHLIKTRGQQVTLRCSSQSGHNTVSWYQQALGQGPQFIFQYYREEENGRGNFPPRFSGLQFPNYSSELNVNALELDDSALYLCASSLGAQGYGYTFGSGTRLTVV.

V gene TRBV7-2 combines with J gene TRBJ2-2; 7 bases map to TRBD2. Trimming removed 4 bases from V and 4 bases from J; junction bases left unmatched: 6. The germline CDR1 and CDR2 sequences are SGHTA and FQGNSA. The CDR3 contains 15 residues. CDR3 amino acids: CASSSKPGGTGELFF. CDR3 nucleotides: TGTGCCAGCAGCTCTAAACCGGGGGGCACCGGGGAGCTGTTTTTT.

V usage is TRBV7-2 and J usage is TRBJ1-3, with 8 bases identical to TRBD1. CDR1 is SGHTA, CDR2 FQGNSA, per germline. The CDR3 is made up of 16 amino acids. The V gene end was trimmed by 1 base and the J gene end by 3 bases; junction bases not matched to a gene: 5. The CDR3 spells CASSLVGGTGGNTIYF. CDR3 nucleotide sequence: TGTGCCAGCAGCTTAGTAGGGGGGACAGGTGGAAACACCATATATTTT.

The J gene is TRBJ2-3, the V gene TRBV9; 12 bases align to TRBD1. Trimming took 4 bases from V and 6 from J; bases not matched to a gene: 6. CDR3 size: 15 residues. Germline CDR1 and CDR2: SGDLS and YYNGEE. The CDR3 here is CASSITGQGADTQYF. The DNA of the CDR3 is TGTGCCAGCAGCATAACGGGACAGGGGGCCGATACGCAGTATTTT.

The chain combines TRBV12-5 with TRBJ1-4, with D hard to call. CDR1 is LGHNT, CDR2 FRNRAP, per germline. CDR3 length: 19 residues. V was clipped by 0 bases and J by 7 bases, with 24 bases between them. The CDR3 region has the DNA TGTGCTAGTGGTTTGGTAAGGGATGGCAGGCGGGTCGGTAGTGAAAAACTGTTTTTT. This translates into CASGLVRDGRRVGSEKLFF.

This chain joins TRBV6-5 and TRBJ2-3; TRBD2 agrees at 7 bases. V gave up 11 bases and J gave up 13 bases; unmatched junction bases: 9. The CDR3 is made up of 10 amino acids. Germline V CDR1 and CDR2: MNHEY, SVGAGI. The CDR3 region is CASRRGKEYF. The CDR3 coding sequence is TGTGCCTCGAGGCGGGGGAAGGAGTATTTT.